This passage covers 14 T cell receptor beta chains from one sample sequenced in a study of OX40 agonist ivuxolimab in advanced cancers. Generated by immunoSEQ multiplex PCR, the TCRdb table keeps only in-frame clones and is missing some. Of around 67,000 clones listed, about 80% are singletons. The specimen comprised CD4+ or CD8+ T cells sorted from blood, sampled in a trial of the OX40 agonist ivuxolimab. The receptor source for this set is an adult with an advanced solid tumor such as melanoma, head and neck, liver or kidney cancer.

The chain employs TRBV29-1 and TRBJ2-1; weak D call: TRBD2 (5 bases). Trimming pared 7 bases from V and 1 base from J, leaving 14 bases between. The germline V gene has CDR1 SQVTM and CDR2 ANQGSEA. The CDR3 runs 14 residues. The CDR3 protein is CSGSRASSYNEQFF. The CDR3 DNA follows: TGCAGCGGCTCGCGGGCGTCTTCCTACAATGAGCAGTTCTTC.

The gene calls are TRBV29-1 and TRBJ2-1; D possibly corresponds to TRBD2 (5 bases). Germline V gene sequence: CDR1 SQVTM, CDR2 ANQGSEA. The CDR3 has 12 residues. Trimming removed 7 bases at V and 6 bases at J, with 13 bases between. Written as DNA, the CDR3 is TGCAGCGATGGTGGCGGAGGCAATGAGCAGTTCTTC. Translated, it gives CSDGGGGNEQFF.

The V call is TRBV11-3, the J call TRBJ2-1; 7 bases align to TRBD2. The J segment lost 3 bases and the V segment lost 5 bases, leaving 7 bases of the junction unmatched. Germline-derived CDR1 and CDR2 are SGHNT and YENEEA. There are 15 residues in the CDR3. The CDR3: CASSPGGTHYNEQFF. The CDR3 DNA follows: TGTGCCAGCAGCCCCGGGGGGACCCACTACAATGAGCAGTTCTTC. Full variable domain (outside the CDR3, taken from reference TRBV11-3 and TRBJ2-1): EAGVVQSPRYKIIEKKQPVAFWCNPISGHNTLYWYLQNLGQGPELLIRYENEEAVDDSQLPKDRFSAERLKGVDSTLKIQPAELGDSAVYLCASSPGGTHYNEQFFGPGTRLTVL.

This clone occurred once. The chain couples TRBV19 to TRBJ2-1; D perhaps matches TRBD1 (6 bases). Per the germline V gene, CDR1 is LNHDA and CDR2 is SQIVND (reference sequence). This CDR3 is 17 amino acids long. V shed 0 bases and J shed 11 bases, with 23 bases lying between them. The CDR3 reads CASSIDHGRRTRGKQFF. DNA of the CDR3: TGTGCCAGTAGTATAGATCACGGGCGACGGACCAGGGGAAAGCAGTTCTTC.

V and J are TRBV5-1 and TRBJ2-6; 7 bases fit TRBD2. Germline V gene lookup returns CDR1 SGHRS and CDR2 YFSETQ. The length of the CDR3 is 17 residues. V lost 3 bases and J lost 2; bases outside the gene matches: 8. DNA of the CDR3: TGCGCCAGCAGCTCGGGGGGAATTAAAACTGGGGCCAACGTCCTGACTTTC. It encodes CASSSGGIKTGANVLTF.

This sequence joins TRBV11-3 and TRBJ2-7, with a weak D call TRBD1 (5 bases). CDR3 length: 13 residues. CDR1 SGHNT and CDR2 YENEEA come from the germline V gene. Trimming stripped 4 bases from V and 6 bases from J, with 13 bases between. CDR3 bases: TGTGCCAGCAGCTCCCTGACAGTTTCCGAGCAGTACTTC. Its protein product is CASSSLTVSEQYF.

V and J are TRBV27 and TRBJ2-1, with a tentative D call TRBD2 (5 bases). The CDR3 is 15 residues long. The V gene's germline CDR1 is MNHEY and CDR2 SMNVEV (reference sequence). V lost 1 base and J 10 bases, leaving 17 bases between the germline ends. CDR3 DNA sequence: TGTGCCAGCAGTTTATATACCGGACTCAATGGGGAGCAGTTCTTC. Protein product: CASSLYTGLNGEQFF.

This chain links TRBV10-3 with TRBJ1-4, with no clear D. CDR1 and CDR2 from the germline V gene are ENHRY and SYGVKD. V was trimmed by 6 bases and J by 7 bases, leaving 21 bases between them. CDR3 size: 16 residues. The CDR3 bases are TGTGCCATCAGCGACCTACACGACTTGGGTAGTGAAAAACTGTTTTTT. It is translated as CAISDLHDLGSEKLFF.

As for this clone: The sample carries other DNA sequences with the same CDR3. The chain uses TRBV5-6 and TRBJ2-1; 7 bases match TRBD1. Trimming removed 4 bases from V and 4 bases from J; junction bases left unmatched: 5. This CDR3 has 14 amino acids. From germline, CDR1 is SGHDT and CDR2 YYEEEE. As DNA, the CDR3 is TGTGCCAGCAGCCGGGACAGCCTTTACAATGAGCAGTTCTTC. Residues: CASSRDSLYNEQFF.

This chain joins TRBV4-3 and TRBJ1-2; possibly TRBD1 for D (6 bases). Germline CDR1 is LGHNA and CDR2 is YSLEER. This CDR3 spans 15 amino acids. The ends were cut back, 8 bases at V and 8 bases at J, with 24 bases in the middle. CDR3 DNA: TGCGCCAGCGGAACCTGGGCAGGGGTGCCCTTCGGCTACACCTTC. Translating gives CASGTWAGVPFGYTF.

In its sample, this clone was seen a few times. The chain employs TRBV10-3 and TRBJ1-3; D not certain. V was cut by 5 bases and J by 1 base, with 15 bases left in between. Germline CDR1 reads ENHRY; CDR2 reads SYGVKD. This CDR3 contains 16 residues. As DNA, the CDR3 is TGTGCCATCAGTACAAAGGACGGGAGGTCTGGAAACACCATATATTTT. It is translated as CAISTKDGRSGNTIYF.

V usage is TRBV6-6 and J usage is TRBJ2-5; no reliable D call. The CDR3 totals 15 residues. Germline loops: CDR1 MNHNY, CDR2 SVGAGI (reference sequence). V was trimmed by 2 bases and J by 4 bases, leaving 14 bases between them. DNA for the CDR3: TGTGCCAGCAGTTACGGTGGGGAAGGTTCAGAGACCCAGTACTTC. It encodes CASSYGGEGSETQYF.

This chain connects TRBV6-5 to TRBJ2-7; D uncertain. CDR3 length equals 11 residues. Trimming pared 4 bases from V and 4 bases from J, leaving 5 bases between. Per the germline V gene, CDR1 is MNHEY and CDR2 is SVGAGI. The CDR3 bases are TGTGCCAGCAGTTTCAAGTACGAGCAGTACTTC. It specifies CASSFKYEQYF.

CDR3 nucleotides: TGTGCCAGCAGCGGGGGACAGTCGGTGAACACTGAAGCTTTCTTT. The encoded protein is CASSGGQSVNTEAFF. This rearrangement joins TRBV5-4 to TRBJ1-1; TRBD1 agrees at 7 bases. The V gene's germline CDR1 is SGHNT and CDR2 YYREEE (reference sequence). The junction had 6 bases not matched to a gene; V was cut back by 4 bases and J by 0 bases. The length of the CDR3 is 15 residues.